What follows are 17 T cell receptor beta chains derived from one specimen sequenced in a study of T cell responses to AZD1222 COVID-19 vaccine. The data were produced by immunoSEQ multiplex PCR, yet TCRdb's version contains in-frame clones alone and is incomplete. Among some 160,000 clones, around nine tenths were seen once, and the ten largest hold more than 1.5%. The sequencing used peripheral blood, collected on day 0 of AZD1222 vaccination. The receptor set was obtained from an adult in good health.

The V gene is TRBV11-1, the J gene TRBJ1-1; D might be TRBD1 (5 bases). The germline CDR1 and CDR2 sequences are SGHAT and FQDESV (reference sequence). V lost 8 bases and J 10 bases, leaving 20 bases between the germline ends. The CDR3 is 13 residues long. CDR3 nucleotide sequence: TGTGCCAGCGGCCGGGACGACGTGTTGTCAGCTTTCTTT. As protein: CASGRDDVLSAFF. Together with reference TRBV11-1 and TRBJ1-1, the CDR3 gives the full variable domain: EAEVAQSPRYKITEKSQAVAFWCDPISGHATLYWYRQILGQGPELLVQFQDESVVDDSQLPKDRFSAERLKGVDSTLKIQPAELGDSAMYLCASGRDDVLSAFFGQGTRLTVV.

The chain links TRBV27 to TRBJ2-5, with TRBD2 identical over 9 bases. The CDR3 consists of 12 residues. Trimming cost V 6 bases and J 5 bases; bases outside gene matches: 1. Germline V gives CDR1 MNHEY, CDR2 SMNVEV (reference sequence). DNA for the CDR3: TGTGCCAGCAGAGGACTAGCGGAGACCCAGTACTTC. Protein sequence: CASRGLAETQYF.

The V and J genes are TRBV7-3 and TRBJ2-3, with D perhaps TRBD1 or TRBD2 (5 bases each). The V gene's germline CDR1 is SGHTA and CDR2 FQGTGA. The CDR3 is made up of 13 amino acids. Trimming cost V 4 bases and J 6 bases, with 11 bases left between them. The CDR3 loop is CASSYREGDTQYF. CDR3 nucleotide sequence: TGTGCCAGCAGCTACAGAGAGGGGGATACGCAGTATTTT.

This chain connects TRBV5-6 to TRBJ1-6; D unresolved. V lost 7 bases and J lost 9, with 17 bases in between. CDR3 size: 14 residues. The germline gives CDR1 SGHDT, CDR2 YYEEEE. The CDR3 nucleotides read TGTGCCAGCGAACCGGGAATGGGTTTTTCACCCCTCCACTTT. This gives the protein CASEPGMGFSPLHF.

The chain links TRBV27 to TRBJ2-2; 9 bases align to TRBD1. The CDR3 loop spans 15 amino acids. Germline assignment: CDR1 MNHEY and CDR2 SMNVEV (reference sequence). V was clipped by 7 bases and J by 4 bases; unmatched bases: 7. The CDR3, as DNA: TGTGCCAGCACTGGACAGGGGAAAGCCACCGGGGAGCTGTTTTTT. It encodes CASTGQGKATGELFF.

The rearrangement uses TRBV19 and TRBJ1-5; D perhaps matches TRBD1 (6 bases). This CDR3 comprises 17 residues. V gave up 4 bases and J gave up 2 bases, with 18 bases separating them. Germline V gene sequence: CDR1 LNHDA, CDR2 SQIVND (reference sequence). The CDR3 bases are TGTGCCAGTAGTAAATGGACAGCCCTGGCCGGCAATCAGCCCCAGCATTTT. Its translation: CASSKWTALAGNQPQHF.

CDR3 sequence: CASSDGRAVYNEQFF. In nucleotides, the CDR3 is TGCGCCAGCAGTGATGGGCGGGCAGTCTACAATGAGCAGTTCTTC. This sequence joins TRBV10-2 and TRBJ2-1, with a tentative D call TRBD2 (5 bases). V was trimmed by 3 bases and J by 3 bases, leaving 12 bases between them. This CDR3 has 15 residues. Germline assignment: CDR1 WSHSY and CDR2 SAAADI.

The chain carries TRBV18 and TRBJ2-3; 11 nucleotides align to TRBD1. V gave up 0 bases and J gave up 8 bases; unmatched junction bases: 4. Germline V gives CDR1 KGHSH, CDR2 LQKENI. CDR3 length: 15 residues. The CDR3 DNA reads TGTGCCAGCTCACCACCGGACAGGGGGCTGGGTACGCAGTATTTT. It encodes CASSPPDRGLGTQYF. Full variable domain (remainder filled in from reference TRBV18 and TRBJ2-3): NAGVMQNPRHLVRRRGQEARLRCSPMKGHSHVYWYRQLPEEGLKFMVYLQKENIIDESGMPKERFSAEFPKEGPSILRIQQVVRGDSAAYFCASSPPDRGLGTQYFGPGTRLTVL.

This clone was counted only a few times. Germline is not matched at one junction end, which may reflect a read error. The V call is TRBV12-3 or TRBV12-4, the J call TRBJ2-7; perhaps TRBD2 as D (5 bases). The CDR3 runs to 13 residues. CDR3 nucleotides: TGTGCCAGCATCGGGGAGCCGGGTCTCCCCCCTGTATTC. Its protein product is CASIGEPGLPPVF.

CDR3 loop: CASSMGLAGPYEQYF. The CDR3 DNA is TGTGCCAGCAGCATGGGACTAGCGGGTCCCTACGAGCAGTACTTC. This sequence joins TRBV7-8 and TRBJ2-7; 12 positions agree with TRBD2. Germline loops: CDR1 SGHVS, CDR2 FQNEAQ. Losses at the gene ends were 5 bases for V and 2 bases for J; bases not matched to a gene: 4. The CDR3 is 15 amino acids.

V is TRBV19 and J is TRBJ2-1; D is possibly TRBD1 or TRBD2 (5 bases each). Germline CDR1 reads LNHDA; CDR2 reads SQIVND (reference sequence). Trimming took off 1 base at V and 7 bases at J, with 11 bases between the two ends. The CDR3 loop spans 14 amino acids. The CDR3 region has the DNA TGTGCCAGTAGTATAGGGGGCAGGGAGAATGAGCAGTTCTTC. It is translated as CASSIGGRENEQFF.

The rearrangement uses TRBV6-4 and TRBJ2-1, with a tentative D call TRBD1 (5 bases). The V gene lost 5 bases and the J gene lost 3 bases, with 17 bases spanning the gap. The CDR3 runs to 16 residues. Germline CDR1 is MRHNA and CDR2 is SNTAGT. In DNA form, the CDR3 reads TGTGCCAGCAGTTCGAATCCAGGGATTCGCTACAATGAGCAGTTCTTC. It translates to CASSSNPGIRYNEQFF.

The rearrangement joins TRBV9 to TRBJ2-4; 7 bases agree with TRBD1. Germline V gene lookup returns CDR1 SGDLS and CDR2 YYNGEE. This CDR3 has 14 amino acids. The J segment lost 8 bases and the V segment lost 5 bases, leaving 10 bases of the junction unmatched. The CDR3 nucleotides read TGTGCCAGCAGTAGTCGAAGGGGGCAGGACATTCAGTACTTC. Its protein product is CASSSRRGQDIQYF.

The rearrangement uses TRBV5-1 and TRBJ2-7; D gene unclear. CDR1 SGHRS and CDR2 YFSETQ come from the germline V gene. The CDR3 contains 16 residues. Between the trimmed V and J ends, which lost 0 bases and 6 bases, there was a span of 19 bases. The CDR3 is CASSLAWGSFASEQYF. The CDR3 nucleotides are TGCGCCAGCAGCTTGGCCTGGGGTAGCTTTGCAAGCGAGCAGTACTTC.

The chain couples TRBV7-3 to TRBJ2-2; D is perhaps TRBD1 or TRBD2 (5 bases each). With 5 bases removed from V and 7 bases from J, the gap between germline ends came to 14 bases. Looked up from germline, CDR1 is SGHTA and CDR2 is FQGTGA. This CDR3 spans 14 amino acids. CDR3 coding DNA: TGTGCCAGCAGCGTTAAACGAGGGGTCGGGGAGCTGTTTTTT. This gives the protein CASSVKRGVGELFF.

This chain links TRBV3-1 (or the pseudogene TRBV3-2) with TRBJ1-1; 7 bases align to TRBD1. V was pared by 1 base and J by 5 bases, with 7 bases of the junction left unmatched. Germline-derived CDR1 and CDR2 are LGHDT and YNNKEL (reference sequence). The CDR3 has 15 residues. The CDR3 nucleotides read TGTGCCAGCAGCCAAGTGTGGGACAGTGATACTGAAGCTTTCTTT. Amino acids: CASSQVWDSDTEAFF.

This clone appeared a single time. The chain recombines TRBV7-3 with TRBJ2-3; 8 positions agree with TRBD1. J was trimmed by 4 bases and V by 5 bases; bases with no gene match: 11. CDR1 and CDR2 from the germline V gene are SGHTA and FQGTGA. This CDR3 comprises 16 residues. CDR3 loop: CASSRLTGDTADTQYF. The CDR3 region has the DNA TGTGCCAGCAGCCGATTGACAGGGGATACCGCAGATACGCAGTATTTT.